Presented here are 24 T cell receptor beta chains from one specimen sequenced in a study of blood T cell repertoires in COVID-19. Measured with immunoSEQ multiplex PCR; TCRdb has only the in-frame clones, and not every one. This table holds some 200,000 clones, 85% to 90% found once. Sequenced: peripheral blood. These receptors were obtained from a woman aged 80 or over in a cohort sampled during active or convalescent COVID-19.

This CDR3 is CASSSRLADQYV. CDR3 bases: TGTGCCAGCAGCTCTAGGCTAGCGGACCAGTACGTC. The chain joins TRBV5-6 to TRBJ2-7; 7 nucleotides line up with TRBD2. Germline-derived CDR1 and CDR2 are SGHDT and YYEEEE. Trimming cost V 3 bases and J 10 bases; bases outside gene matches: 7. This CDR3 comprises 12 residues.

J is TRBJ1-5 and V is TRBV6-1; 7 bases are shared with TRBD1. This CDR3 region has 16 residues. J was trimmed by 0 bases and V by 3 bases; bases with no gene match: 5. In germline, CDR1 is MNHNS, CDR2 SASEGT. In DNA, the CDR3 is TGTGCCAGCAGTGACGGGACAGTCTATAGCAATCAGCCCCAGCATTTT. Translating gives CASSDGTVYSNQPQHF.

J is TRBJ2-6 and V is TRBV28; D might be TRBD1 (5 bases). Germline V gene sequence: CDR1 MDHEN, CDR2 SYDVKM. CDR3 length equals 15 residues. Trimming left V 4 bases short and J 0 bases short, with 7 bases between. For the CDR3, the DNA is TGTGCCAGCAGTTCCAGGGTCTCTGGGGCCAACGTCCTGACTTTC. Its translation is CASSSRVSGANVLTF.

In this sample, this clone turned up many times. V gene TRBV6-5 combines with J gene TRBJ2-4; TRBD1 aligns across 11 bases. The CDR3 spans 15 residues. CDR1 and CDR2 (germline): MNHEY, SVGAGI. Trimming took 6 bases from V and 0 from J; bases not matched to a gene: 1. The CDR3 DNA reads TGTGCCAGCAGGGACAGGGGGCAAGCCAAAAACATTCAGTACTTC. Its translation: CASRDRGQAKNIQYF.

This clone has only a few counts. The CDR3, as DNA: TGCGCCAGCAGCCAAGGTCAAGCGGGGCGCACCGGGGAGCTGTTTTTT. This encodes CASSQGQAGRTGELFF. The rearrangement uses TRBV4-1 and TRBJ2-2; TRBD2 agrees at 7 bases. This CDR3 is built from 16 residues. CDR1 MGHRA and CDR2 YSYEKL come from the germline V gene. J lost 4 bases, V lost 1 base, and 6 bases had no gene match.

The J gene is TRBJ1-4, the V gene TRBV4-1, with 10 bases aligning to TRBD1. V shed 4 bases and J 8 bases; nucleotides not matched to a gene: 10. CDR1 is MGHRA and CDR2 is YSYEKL in the germline V gene. This CDR3 is 16 amino acids long. The CDR3 nucleotides read TGCGCCAGCAGCCCCGGGACAGGGGCGGGGTACGAAAAACTGTTTTTT. Amino acids: CASSPGTGAGYEKLFF.

The V gene is TRBV3-1 (or the pseudogene TRBV3-2), the J gene TRBJ1-1, with D maybe TRBD1 (6 bases). CDR3 length: 14 residues. Germline lookup yields CDR1 LGHDT and CDR2 YNNKEL (reference sequence). Deletions cut 4 bases from V and 5 bases from J, with 14 bases between. As DNA, the CDR3 is TGTGCCAGCAGCCCAACAGGGTCCCTAACTGAAGCTTTCTTT. Its translation: CASSPTGSLTEAFF.

This chain uses TRBV7-2 with TRBJ1-5, with 7 bases fitting TRBD1. This CDR3 contains 15 residues. Per the germline V gene, CDR1 is SGHTA and CDR2 is FQGNSA. Trimming at V came to 2 bases and at J to 4 bases, leaving 5 bases not matched to a gene. The CDR3 DNA follows: TGTGCCAGCAGCTTAATGGGGGGACAGAATCAGCCCCAGCATTTT. Its translation is CASSLMGGQNQPQHF.

The chain couples TRBV19 to TRBJ2-5; 9 nucleotides match TRBD1. The CDR3 covers 14 residues. Losses at the gene ends were 5 bases for V and 5 bases for J; bases not matched to a gene: 6. Germline V gene data show CDR1 as LNHDA and CDR2 as SQIVND (reference sequence). The CDR3 region has the DNA TGTGCCAGTAGTTTAAGACAGGGGGGGGAGACCCAGTACTTC. Translating gives CASSLRQGGETQYF.

The V gene is TRBV19, the J gene TRBJ2-4, with a possible D match to TRBD2 (5 bases). Germline lookup yields CDR1 LNHDA and CDR2 SQIVND (reference sequence). The V end lost 2 bases, the J end lost 0 bases, and 8 bases lay between the germline ends. The CDR3 loop spans 15 amino acids. The CDR3 loop reads CASSIIGIAKNIQYF. The CDR3 DNA reads as TGTGCCAGTAGTATAATCGGGATAGCCAAAAACATTCAGTACTTC.

V gene TRBV19 combines with J gene TRBJ2-4; 9 nucleotides agree with TRBD2. Trimming took 2 bases from V and 7 from J; bases not matched to a gene: 3. The CDR3 has 14 amino acids. From germline, CDR1 is LNHDA and CDR2 SQIVND (reference sequence). Here the CDR3 DNA reads TGTGCCAGTAGTATAAGAGGACTAGCGAACATTCAGTACTTC. Amino acid sequence: CASSIRGLANIQYF.

V usage is TRBV5-8 and J usage is TRBJ2-7, with D maybe TRBD1 (6 bases). The V and J ends lost 4 bases and 0 bases respectively, with 8 bases between them. CDR3 length: 13 residues. Looked up from germline, CDR1 is SGHTS and CDR2 is YDEGEE. CDR3 sequence: CASSRTASYEQYF. The CDR3 coding sequence is TGTGCCAGCAGCAGGACAGCCTCCTACGAGCAGTACTTC.

The CDR3, as DNA: TGCGCCAGCAGCCAAGACGAGAGGAAAGCGGCAGGGGGGTCCTACGAGCAGTACTTC. It is translated as CASSQDERKAAGGSYEQYF. The gene calls are TRBV5-1 and TRBJ2-7, with D maybe TRBD1 (7 bases). There are 19 residues in the CDR3. V lost 4 bases and J lost 1, with 27 bases in between. Germline CDR1 reads SGHRS; CDR2 reads YFSETQ.

Concerning this clone itself: The same CDR3 arises from other DNA sequences in this sample as well. This chain links TRBV12-3 or TRBV12-4 with TRBJ1-4; a possible D gene is TRBD1 (5 bases). The CDR3 length is 13 residues. V lost 5 bases and J lost 5, with 9 bases in between. DNA of the CDR3: TGTGCCAGCAGTCCGACAGAGAATGAAAAACTGTTTTTT. This sequence encodes CASSPTENEKLFF.

This clone was observed a single time. The rearrangement links TRBV4-1 to TRBJ2-3, with TRBD2 as a possible D gene (6 bases). The CDR3 extends over 16 amino acids. The V gene's germline CDR1 is MGHRA and CDR2 YSYEKL. V lost 2 bases and J 4 bases, leaving 16 bases between the germline ends. CDR3 sequence (DNA): TGCGCCAGCAGCCAACAGCCCCCGGGAGTGTCAGATACGCAGTATTTT. It is translated as CASSQQPPGVSDTQYF.

In this sample, this clone turned up a few times. The chain couples TRBV7-8 to TRBJ1-4, with TRBD1 identical over 8 bases. The germline V gene has CDR1 SGHVS and CDR2 FQNEAQ. The CDR3 length is 15 residues. The V gene end was trimmed by 5 bases and the J gene end by 5 bases; junction bases not matched to a gene: 7. The CDR3 is CASSTYRGSNEKLFF. CDR3 coding DNA: TGTGCCAGCAGCACTTACAGGGGGTCAAATGAAAAACTGTTTTTT.

The chain is built from TRBV28 and TRBJ1-5; D is unclear. CDR1 and CDR2 from the germline V gene are MDHEN and SYDVKM. This CDR3 is built from 16 residues. V shed 2 bases and J shed 7 bases, with 18 bases lying between them. CDR3 nucleotide sequence: TGTGCCAGCAGTTTAGGGCATGGTACTTATCGCCAGCCCCAGCATTTT. Residues: CASSLGHGTYRQPQHF.

This clone was seen a few times. The chain links TRBV12-3 or TRBV12-4 to TRBJ2-1; TRBD2 matches at 8 bases. This CDR3 has 12 amino acids. Trimming at V came to 4 bases and at J to 8 bases, leaving 1 base not matched to a gene. The CDR3 nucleotides read TGTGCCAGCAGTTCCGGGGGGGATGAGCAGTTCTTC. Translated, it gives CASSSGGDEQFF.

J is TRBJ2-1 and V is TRBV19; 7 bases match TRBD2. The CDR3 has 14 residues. Unmatched junction bases numbered 6, after V lost 3 bases and J lost 7 bases. Germline V gives CDR1 LNHDA, CDR2 SQIVND (reference sequence). The CDR3 bases are TGTGCCAGTAGTATTTCTAGCGGTATAAATGAGCAGTTCTTC. It yields the protein CASSISSGINEQFF.

J is TRBJ2-7 and V is TRBV12-3 or TRBV12-4; D is uncertain. CDR3 size: 12 residues. Trimming took off 4 bases at V and 1 base at J, with 5 bases between the two ends. CDR3 protein: CASSYISYEQYF. The CDR3 DNA sequence: TGTGCCAGCAGTTACATTTCCTACGAGCAGTACTTC.

V gene TRBV4-2 combines with J gene TRBJ2-2, with D perhaps TRBD2 (5 bases). Germline V gene lookup returns CDR1 LGHNA and CDR2 YNFKEQ. The ends were cut back, 0 bases at V and 3 bases at J, with 14 bases in the middle. There are 17 residues in the CDR3. The CDR3 coding sequence is TGTGCCAGCAGCCAAGAAGGTTGGACTTCCCACACCGGGGAGCTGTTTTTT. It codes for CASSQEGWTSHTGELFF.

The chain carries TRBV5-8 and TRBJ2-7, with TRBD2 matching over 10 bases. The germline gives CDR1 SGHTS, CDR2 YDEGEE. The CDR3 is 17 amino acids. Germline trimming cut 2 bases from V and 1 base from J; bases unmatched to any gene: 9. CDR3 nucleotides: TGTGCCAGCAGCTTTGGGTATTTACTAGCGGGGTCCTACGAGCAGTACTTC. Protein sequence: CASSFGYLLAGSYEQYF.

The chain employs TRBV30 and TRBJ2-1; TRBD1 aligns across 11 bases. V lost 6 bases and J lost 8; bases outside the gene matches: 3. This CDR3 comprises 12 residues. Per germline, CDR1 GTSNPN and CDR2 SVGIG (reference sequence). The CDR3 DNA sequence: TGTGCCTGCGGACAGGGGGCATATGAGCAGTTCTTC. It specifies CACGQGAYEQFF.

The gene calls are TRBV2 and TRBJ1-2, with 8 bases that match TRBD1. The V gene end was trimmed by 5 bases and the J gene end by 7 bases; junction bases not matched to a gene: 9. Germline V gives CDR1 SNHLY, CDR2 FYNNEI. The CDR3 is 14 amino acids. Here the CDR3 DNA reads TGTGCCAGCAGTCTACAGGGGGGAGCGCGTGGCTACACCTTC. It yields the protein CASSLQGGARGYTF.